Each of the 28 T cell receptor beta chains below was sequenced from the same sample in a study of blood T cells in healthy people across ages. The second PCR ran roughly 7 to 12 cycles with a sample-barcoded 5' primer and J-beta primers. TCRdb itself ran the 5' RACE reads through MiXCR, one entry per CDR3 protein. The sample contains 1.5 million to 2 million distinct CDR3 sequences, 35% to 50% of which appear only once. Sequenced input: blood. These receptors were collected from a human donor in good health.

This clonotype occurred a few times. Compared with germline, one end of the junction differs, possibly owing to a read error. The CDR3 bases are TGTGCCAGCAGCTTAATTCCGAACTACACTGAGCAGTTCTTC. This codes for CASSLIPNYTEQFF. The V and J genes are TRBV7-2 and TRBJ2-1, with unresolved D. The length of the CDR3 is 14 residues. CDR1 and CDR2 (germline): SGHTA, FQGNSA.

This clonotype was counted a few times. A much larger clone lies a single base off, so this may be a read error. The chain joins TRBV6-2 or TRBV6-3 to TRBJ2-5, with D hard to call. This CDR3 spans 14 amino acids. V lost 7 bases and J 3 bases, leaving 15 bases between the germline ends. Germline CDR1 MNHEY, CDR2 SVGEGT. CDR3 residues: CASMGQRHKETQYF. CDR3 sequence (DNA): TGTGCCAGCATGGGTCAGCGACACAAAGAGACCCAGTACTTC.

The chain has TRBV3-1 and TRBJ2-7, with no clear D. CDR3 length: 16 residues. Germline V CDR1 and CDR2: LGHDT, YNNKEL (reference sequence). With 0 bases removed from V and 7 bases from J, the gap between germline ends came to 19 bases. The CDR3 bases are TGTGCCAGCAGCCAAGAAAGATGGACGAGCACCCGTGAGCAGTACTTC. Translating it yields CASSQERWTSTREQYF.

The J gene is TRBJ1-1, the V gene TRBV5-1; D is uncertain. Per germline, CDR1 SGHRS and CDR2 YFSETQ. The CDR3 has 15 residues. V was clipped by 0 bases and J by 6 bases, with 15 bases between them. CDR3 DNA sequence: TGCGCCAGCAGCTTGGAAGCCACCTCCGGGGCTGAAGCTTTCTTT. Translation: CASSLEATSGAEAFF.

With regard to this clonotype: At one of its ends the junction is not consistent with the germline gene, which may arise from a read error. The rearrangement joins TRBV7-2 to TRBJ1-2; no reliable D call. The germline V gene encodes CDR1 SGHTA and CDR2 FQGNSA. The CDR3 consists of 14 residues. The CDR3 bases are TGTCCCAGCAGCTTCGGTCGGCGATCGGTTGGCCACACCTTC. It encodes CPSSFGRRSVGHTF.

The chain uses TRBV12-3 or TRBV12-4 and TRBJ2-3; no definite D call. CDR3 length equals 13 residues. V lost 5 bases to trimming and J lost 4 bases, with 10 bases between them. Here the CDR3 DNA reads TGTGCCAGCAGTGGCACCAGCGCAGATACGCAGTATTTT. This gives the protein CASSGTSADTQYF.

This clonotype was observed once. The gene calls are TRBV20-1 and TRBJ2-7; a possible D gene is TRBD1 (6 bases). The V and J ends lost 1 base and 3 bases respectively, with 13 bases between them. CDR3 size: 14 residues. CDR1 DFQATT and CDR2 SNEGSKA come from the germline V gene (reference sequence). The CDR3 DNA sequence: TGCAGTGCTAGAGGAGAAGACAGGTTCTACGAGCAGTACTTC. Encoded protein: CSARGEDRFYEQYF.

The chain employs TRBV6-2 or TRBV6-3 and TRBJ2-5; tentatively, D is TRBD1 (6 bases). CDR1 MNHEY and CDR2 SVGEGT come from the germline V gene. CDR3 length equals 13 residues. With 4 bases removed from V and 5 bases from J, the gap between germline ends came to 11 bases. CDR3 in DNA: TGTGCCAGCAGTTGGACCCAGGGGGAGACCCAGTACTTC. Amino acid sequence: CASSWTQGETQYF.

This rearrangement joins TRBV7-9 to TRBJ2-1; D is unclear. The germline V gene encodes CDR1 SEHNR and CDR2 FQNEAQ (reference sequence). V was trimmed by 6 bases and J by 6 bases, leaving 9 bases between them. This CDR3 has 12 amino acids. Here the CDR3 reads CASRYGPNEQFF. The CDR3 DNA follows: TGTGCCAGCAGATATGGGCCCAATGAGCAGTTCTTC.

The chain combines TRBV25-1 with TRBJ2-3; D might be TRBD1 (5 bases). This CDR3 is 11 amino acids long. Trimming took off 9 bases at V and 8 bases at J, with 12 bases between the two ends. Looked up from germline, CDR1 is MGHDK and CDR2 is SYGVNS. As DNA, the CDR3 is TGTGCCAGTTCAGGACACGGTACGCAGTATTTT. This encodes CASSGHGTQYF.

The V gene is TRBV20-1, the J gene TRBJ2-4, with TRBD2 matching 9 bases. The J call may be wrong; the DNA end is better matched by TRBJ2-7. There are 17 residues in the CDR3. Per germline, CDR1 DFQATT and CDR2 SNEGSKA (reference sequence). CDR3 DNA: TGCAGTGCTAGAGATAACCGTAAAGGGACTAGCTTCCACGAGCAGTACTTC. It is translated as CSARDNRKGTSFHEQYF.

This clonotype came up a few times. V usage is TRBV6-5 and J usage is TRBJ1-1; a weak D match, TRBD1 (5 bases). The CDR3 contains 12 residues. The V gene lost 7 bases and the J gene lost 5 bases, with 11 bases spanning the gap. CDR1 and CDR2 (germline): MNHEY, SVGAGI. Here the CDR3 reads CASKRGRTEAFF. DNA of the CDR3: TGTGCCAGCAAGCGGGGGAGAACTGAAGCTTTCTTT.

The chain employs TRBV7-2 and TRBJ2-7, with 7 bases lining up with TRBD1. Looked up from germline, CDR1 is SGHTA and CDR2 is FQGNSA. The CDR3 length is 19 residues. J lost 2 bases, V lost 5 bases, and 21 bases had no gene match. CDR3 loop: CASSHPTRTGPGRAYEQYF. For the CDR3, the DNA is TGTGCCAGCAGCCATCCCACGAGGACAGGCCCAGGTAGGGCCTACGAGCAGTACTTC.

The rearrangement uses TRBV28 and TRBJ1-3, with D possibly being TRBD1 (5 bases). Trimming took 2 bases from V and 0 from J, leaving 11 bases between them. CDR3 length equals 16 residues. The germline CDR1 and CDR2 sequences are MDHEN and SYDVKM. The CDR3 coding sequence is TGTGCCAGCAGTTTAGCGGGACTGTTCTCTGGAAACACCATATATTTT. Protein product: CASSLAGLFSGNTIYF.

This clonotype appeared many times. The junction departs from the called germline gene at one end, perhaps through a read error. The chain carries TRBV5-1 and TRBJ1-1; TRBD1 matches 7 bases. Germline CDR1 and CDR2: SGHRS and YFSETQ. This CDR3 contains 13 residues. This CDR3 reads CASSLQGSTEAFF. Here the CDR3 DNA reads TGTGCCAGCAGCTTACAGGGGTCCACTGAAGCTTTCTTT. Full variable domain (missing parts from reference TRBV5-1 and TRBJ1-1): KAGVTQTPRYLIKTRGQQVTLSCSPISGHRSVSWYQQTPGQGLQFLFEYFSETQRNKGNFPGRFSGRQFSNSRSEMNVSTLELGDSALYLCASSLQGSTEAFFGQGTRLTVV.

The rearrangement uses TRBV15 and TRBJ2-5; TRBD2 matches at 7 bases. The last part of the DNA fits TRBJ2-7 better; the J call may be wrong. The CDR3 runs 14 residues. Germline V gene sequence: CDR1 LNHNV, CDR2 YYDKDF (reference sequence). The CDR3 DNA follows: TGTGCCACCAGCAGTCCCGGGACTACGGGCGAGCAGTACTTC. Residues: CATSSPGTTGEQYF.

The CDR3 loop reads CASSLIPTNEQFF. The CDR3 region has the DNA TGTGCCAGCAGCTTAATCCCAACCAATGAGCAGTTCTTC. The chain combines TRBV7-6 with TRBJ2-1; D unresolved. This CDR3 contains 13 residues. Trimming removed 2 bases at V and 6 bases at J, with 8 bases between. Germline-derived CDR1 and CDR2 are SGHVS and FNYEAQ.

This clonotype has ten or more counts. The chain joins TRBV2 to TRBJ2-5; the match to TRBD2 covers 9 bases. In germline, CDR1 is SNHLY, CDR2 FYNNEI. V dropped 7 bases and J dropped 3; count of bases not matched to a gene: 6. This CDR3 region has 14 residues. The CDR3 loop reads CASNKIAGEETQYF. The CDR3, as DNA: TGTGCCAGCAATAAAATAGCGGGGGAAGAGACCCAGTACTTC. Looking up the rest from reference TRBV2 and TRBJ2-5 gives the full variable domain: EPEVTQTPSHQVTQMGQEVILRCVPISNHLYFYWYRQILGQKVEFLVSFYNNEISEKSEIFDDQFSVERPDGSNFTLKIRSTKLEDSAMYFCASNKIAGEETQYFGPGTRLLVL.

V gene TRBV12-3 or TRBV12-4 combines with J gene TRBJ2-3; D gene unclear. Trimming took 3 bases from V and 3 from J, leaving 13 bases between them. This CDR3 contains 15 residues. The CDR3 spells CASSFWLESTDTQYF. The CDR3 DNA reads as TGTGCCAGCAGTTTTTGGCTAGAGAGTACAGATACGCAGTATTTT.

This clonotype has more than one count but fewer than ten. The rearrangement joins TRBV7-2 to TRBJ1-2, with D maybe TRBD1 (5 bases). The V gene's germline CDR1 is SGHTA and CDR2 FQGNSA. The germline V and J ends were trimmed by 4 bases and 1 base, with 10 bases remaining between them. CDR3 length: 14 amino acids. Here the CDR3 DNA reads TGTGCCAGCAGCTCGGGGCCGTATAACTATGGCTACACCTTC. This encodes CASSSGPYNYGYTF.

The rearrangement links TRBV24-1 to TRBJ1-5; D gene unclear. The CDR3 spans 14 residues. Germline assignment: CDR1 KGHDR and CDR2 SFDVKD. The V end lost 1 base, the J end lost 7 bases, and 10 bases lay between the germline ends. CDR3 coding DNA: TGTGCCACCAGTGATTTCGGCTGGGGACAGCCCCAGCATTTT. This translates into CATSDFGWGQPQHF.

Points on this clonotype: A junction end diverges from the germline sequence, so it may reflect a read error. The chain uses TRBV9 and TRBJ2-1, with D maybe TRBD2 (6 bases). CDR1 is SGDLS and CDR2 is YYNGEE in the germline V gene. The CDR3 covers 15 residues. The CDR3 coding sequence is TGTGCCGGCAGCGCAAGGGCGGGGACGATGAATGAGCAGTTCTTC. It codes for CAGSARAGTMNEQFF. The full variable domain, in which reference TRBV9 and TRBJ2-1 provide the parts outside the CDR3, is DSGVTQTPKHLITATGQRVTLRCSPRSGDLSVYWYQQSLDQGLQFLIQYYNGEERAKGNILERFSAQQFPDLHSELNLSSLELGDSALYFCAGSARAGTMNEQFFGPGTRLTVL.

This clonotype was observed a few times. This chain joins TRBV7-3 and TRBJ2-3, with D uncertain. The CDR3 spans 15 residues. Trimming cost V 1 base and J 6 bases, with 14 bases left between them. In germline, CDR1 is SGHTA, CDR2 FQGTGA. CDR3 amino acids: CASSLMAVVGDTQYF. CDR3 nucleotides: TGTGCCAGCAGCTTAATGGCAGTTGTGGGGGATACGCAGTATTTT.

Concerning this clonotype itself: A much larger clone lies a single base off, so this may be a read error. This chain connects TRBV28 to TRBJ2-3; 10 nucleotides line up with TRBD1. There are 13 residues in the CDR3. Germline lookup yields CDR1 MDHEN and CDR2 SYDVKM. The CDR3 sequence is CASRTGGTDTRYF. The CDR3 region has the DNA TGTGCCAGCAGGACAGGGGGCACAGATACGCGGTATTTT.

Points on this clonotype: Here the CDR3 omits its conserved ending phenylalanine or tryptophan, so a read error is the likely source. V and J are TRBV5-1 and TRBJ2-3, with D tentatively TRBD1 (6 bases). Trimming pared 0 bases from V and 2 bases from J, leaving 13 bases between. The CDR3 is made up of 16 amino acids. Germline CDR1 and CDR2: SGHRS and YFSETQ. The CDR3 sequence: CASSLVPGQPTDTQYL. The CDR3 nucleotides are TGCGCCAGCAGCTTGGTCCCAGGACAGCCCACAGATACGCAGTATTTG.

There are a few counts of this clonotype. The CDR3 sequence is CASSLEGRGQGVTKSYNEQFF. The CDR3 nucleotides are TGTGCCAGCAGCTTAGAGGGAAGGGGACAGGGGGTGACGAAGTCCTACAATGAGCAGTTCTTC. The chain uses TRBV11-1 and TRBJ2-1; 11 bases agree with TRBD1. This CDR3 comprises 21 residues. Germline assignment: CDR1 SGHAT and CDR2 FQDESV (reference sequence). Trimming at V came to 1 base and at J to 1 base, leaving 15 bases not matched to a gene.

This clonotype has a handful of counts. The CDR3 nucleotides are TGCGCCAGCAGCCAAGAACCTCCGGGATTCTCTGGGGCCAACGTCCTGACTTTC. Protein: CASSQEPPGFSGANVLTF. The gene calls are TRBV4-3 and TRBJ2-6; the D gene is possibly TRBD2 (5 bases). The CDR3 has 18 amino acids. The germline V gene has CDR1 LGHNA and CDR2 YSLEER. Deletions cut 0 bases from V and 0 bases from J, with 12 bases between.

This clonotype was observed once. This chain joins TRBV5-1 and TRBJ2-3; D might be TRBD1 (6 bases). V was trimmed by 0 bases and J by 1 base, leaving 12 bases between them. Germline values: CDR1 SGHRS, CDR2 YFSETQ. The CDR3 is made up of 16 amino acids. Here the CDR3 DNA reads TGCGCCAGCAGCTTGGGGCAGGGGCTCGGCACAGATACGCAGTATTTT. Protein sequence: CASSLGQGLGTDTQYF.